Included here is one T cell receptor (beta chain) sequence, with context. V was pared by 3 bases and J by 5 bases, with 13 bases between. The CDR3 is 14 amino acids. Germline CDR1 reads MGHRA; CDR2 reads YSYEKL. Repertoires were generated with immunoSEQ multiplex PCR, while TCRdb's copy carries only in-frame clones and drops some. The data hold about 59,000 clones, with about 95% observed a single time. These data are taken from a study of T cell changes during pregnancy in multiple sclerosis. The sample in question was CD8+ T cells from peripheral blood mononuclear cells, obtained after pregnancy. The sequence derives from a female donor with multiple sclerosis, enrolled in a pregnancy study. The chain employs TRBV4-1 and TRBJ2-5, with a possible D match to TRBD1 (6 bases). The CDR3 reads CASSQVQGVETQYF. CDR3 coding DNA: TGCGCCAGCAGCCAGGTACAGGGAGTTGAGACCCAGTACTTC.